The clone carrying this T cell receptor (beta chain) was seen only once. Germline V CDR1 and CDR2: SQVTM, ANQGSEA. Trimming cost V 4 bases and J 6 bases, with 15 bases left between them. CDR3 length: 14 amino acids. Sequenced by immunoSEQ multiplex PCR; TCRdb stores in-frame clones only, minus some. The sample records hundreds of thousands of clones, roughly 95% being singletons. The data are from a study of shared clonotypes between healthy human individuals. Turning to the study itself: For every donor, three CD4 naive, three CD4 memory, two CD8 naive and one CD8 memory plates were used.

Only CD45RO-negative cells positively selected for CCR7 counted as naive CD8 cells, so terminally differentiated effector memory CD45RA+ cells were excluded. The sample was naive CD8+ T cells sorted from blood. This TCR was sampled from a woman in her twenties or thirties in good health. The chain is built from TRBV29-1 and TRBJ1-4; a possible D gene is TRBD1 (6 bases). CDR3 nucleotide sequence: TGCAGCGTTGTTTGGGGGGCGCGTGATGAAAAACTGTTTTTT. The encoded protein is CSVVWGARDEKLFF.